This T cell receptor (beta chain) was sequenced during a study of cytomegalovirus exposure and HLA in healthy donors. Background on the study: The 120 validation repertoires matched the approximately 700 first-cohort repertoires in platform, a later analysis reported.

This CDR3 comprises 14 residues. Germline CDR1 is SGHDT and CDR2 is YYEEEE. V lost 5 bases and J lost 6; bases outside the gene matches: 7. Assay used: immunoSEQ multiplex PCR; TCRdb lists only in-frame clones, some missing. The sample includes tens of thousands of clones, approximately 95% of them seen just once. Worth noting for this clone: Its antigen is undetermined.

Findings of the study overall: TCR sequences were mostly rare, though some public TCRs occurred in many donors. Confirmation was obtained in vitro that three CMV-associated chains are specific for CMV antigens. Some TCR beta chains (around 160 of them) were listed as cytomegalovirus-associated.

Source material: PBMCs. The rearrangement links TRBV5-6 to TRBJ1-4, with TRBD1 matching over 7 bases. This TCR came from a woman under 30 in good health and CMV-seronegative. In nucleotides, the CDR3 is TGTGCCAGCAGTAAGGGGGCGGGTCATGAAAAACTGTTTTTT. Translated, it gives CASSKGAGHEKLFF.